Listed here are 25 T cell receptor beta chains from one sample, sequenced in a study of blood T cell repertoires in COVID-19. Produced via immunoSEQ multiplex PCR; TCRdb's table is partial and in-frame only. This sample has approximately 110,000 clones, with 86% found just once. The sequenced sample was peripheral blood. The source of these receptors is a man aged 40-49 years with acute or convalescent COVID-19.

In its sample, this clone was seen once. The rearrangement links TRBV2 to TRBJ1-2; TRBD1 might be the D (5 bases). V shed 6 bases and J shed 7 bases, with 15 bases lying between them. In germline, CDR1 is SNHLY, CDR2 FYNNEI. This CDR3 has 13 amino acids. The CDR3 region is CASRQDRPGGYTF. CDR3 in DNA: TGTGCCAGCAGACAAGACAGACCTGGTGGCTACACCTTC.

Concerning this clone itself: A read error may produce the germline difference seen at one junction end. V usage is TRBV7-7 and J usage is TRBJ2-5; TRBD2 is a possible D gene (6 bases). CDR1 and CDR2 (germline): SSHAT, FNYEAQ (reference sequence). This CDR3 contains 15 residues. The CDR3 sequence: CASSPDGTSGETQYF. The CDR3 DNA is TGTGCTAGCAGCCCTGATGGGACTTCCGGGGAGACCCAGTACTTC.

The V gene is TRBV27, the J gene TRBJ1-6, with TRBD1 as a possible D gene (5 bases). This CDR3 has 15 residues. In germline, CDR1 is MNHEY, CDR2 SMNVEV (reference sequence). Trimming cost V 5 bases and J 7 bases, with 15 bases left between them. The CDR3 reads CASSGGALTNSPLHF. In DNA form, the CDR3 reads TGTGCCAGCAGTGGAGGGGCCTTAACGAATTCACCCCTCCACTTT.

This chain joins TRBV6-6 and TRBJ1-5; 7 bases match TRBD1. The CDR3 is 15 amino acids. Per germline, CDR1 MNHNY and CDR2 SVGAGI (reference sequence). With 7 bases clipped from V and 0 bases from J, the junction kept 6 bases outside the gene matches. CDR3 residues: CASNVQGYSNQPQHF. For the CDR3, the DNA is TGTGCCAGCAATGTACAGGGGTATAGCAATCAGCCCCAGCATTTT.

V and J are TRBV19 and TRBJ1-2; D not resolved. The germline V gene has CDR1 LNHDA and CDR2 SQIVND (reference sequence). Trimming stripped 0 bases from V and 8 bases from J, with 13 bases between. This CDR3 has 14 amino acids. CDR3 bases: TGTGCCAGTAGTATAGATCGGGATTTAGGAGGCTACACCTTC. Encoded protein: CASSIDRDLGGYTF. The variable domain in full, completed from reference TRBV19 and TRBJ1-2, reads DGGITQSPKYLFRKEGQNVTLSCEQNLNHDAMYWYRQDPGQGLRLIYYSQIVNDFQKGDIAEGYSVSREKKESFPLTVTSAQKNPTAFYLCASSIDRDLGGYTFGSGTRLTVV.

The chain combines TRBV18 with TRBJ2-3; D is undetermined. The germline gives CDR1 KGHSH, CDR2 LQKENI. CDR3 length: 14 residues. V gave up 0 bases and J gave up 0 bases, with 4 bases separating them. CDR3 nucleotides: TGTGCCAGCTCACCACCGACTAGCACAGATACGCAGTATTTT. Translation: CASSPPTSTDTQYF.

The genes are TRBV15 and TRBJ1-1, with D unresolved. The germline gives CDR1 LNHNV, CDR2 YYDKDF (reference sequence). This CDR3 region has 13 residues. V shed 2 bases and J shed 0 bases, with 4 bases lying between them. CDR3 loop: CATSRTMNTEAFF. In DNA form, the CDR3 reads TGTGCCACCAGCAGAACTATGAACACTGAAGCTTTCTTT. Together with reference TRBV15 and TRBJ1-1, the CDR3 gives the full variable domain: DAMVIQNPRYQVTQFGKPVTLSCSQTLNHNVMYWYQQKSSQAPKLLFHYYDKDFNNEADTPDNFQSRRPNTSFCFLDIRSPGLGDTAMYLCATSRTMNTEAFFGQGTRLTVV.

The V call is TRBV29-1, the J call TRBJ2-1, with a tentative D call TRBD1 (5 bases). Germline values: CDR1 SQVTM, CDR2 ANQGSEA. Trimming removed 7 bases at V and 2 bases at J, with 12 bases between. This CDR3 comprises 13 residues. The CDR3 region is CSAPTGAYNEQFF. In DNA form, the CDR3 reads TGCAGCGCCCCTACAGGTGCCTACAATGAGCAGTTCTTC.

In DNA, the CDR3 is TGTGCCAGCAGCTCACCGGGACAGTTCGCAACTAATGAAAAACTGTTTTTT. This gives the protein CASSSPGQFATNEKLFF. The chain combines TRBV9 with TRBJ1-4, with TRBD1 matching 7 bases. The germline gives CDR1 SGDLS, CDR2 YYNGEE. The ends lost 4 bases at V and 0 bases at J; junction bases unmatched: 9. This CDR3 has 17 amino acids.

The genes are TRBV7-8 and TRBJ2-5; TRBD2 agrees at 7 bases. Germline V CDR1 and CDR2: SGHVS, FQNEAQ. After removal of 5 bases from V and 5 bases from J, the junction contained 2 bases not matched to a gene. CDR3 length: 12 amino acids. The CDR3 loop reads CASSPGRETQYF. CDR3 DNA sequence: TGTGCCAGCAGCCCCGGGAGGGAGACCCAGTACTTC.

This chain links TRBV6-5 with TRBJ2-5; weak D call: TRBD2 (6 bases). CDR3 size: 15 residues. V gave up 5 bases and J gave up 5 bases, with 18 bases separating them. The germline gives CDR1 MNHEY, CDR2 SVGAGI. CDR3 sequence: CASSREPRGSETQYF. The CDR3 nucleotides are TGTGCCAGCAGTAGGGAACCTCGGGGGAGCGAGACCCAGTACTTC.

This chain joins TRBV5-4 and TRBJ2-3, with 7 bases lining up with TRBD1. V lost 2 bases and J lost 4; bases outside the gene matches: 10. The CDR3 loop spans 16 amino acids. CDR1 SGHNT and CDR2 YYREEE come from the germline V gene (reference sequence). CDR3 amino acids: CASSFPTGTISDTQYF. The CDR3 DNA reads TGTGCCAGCAGCTTCCCGACAGGGACCATCTCAGATACGCAGTATTTT.

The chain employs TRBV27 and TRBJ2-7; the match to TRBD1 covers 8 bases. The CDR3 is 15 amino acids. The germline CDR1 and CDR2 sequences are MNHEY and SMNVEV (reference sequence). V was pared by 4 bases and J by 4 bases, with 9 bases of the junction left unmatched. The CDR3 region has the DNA TGTGCCAGCAGTTCGTCGGGACAGGCTATTTACGAGCAGTACTTC. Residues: CASSSSGQAIYEQYF.

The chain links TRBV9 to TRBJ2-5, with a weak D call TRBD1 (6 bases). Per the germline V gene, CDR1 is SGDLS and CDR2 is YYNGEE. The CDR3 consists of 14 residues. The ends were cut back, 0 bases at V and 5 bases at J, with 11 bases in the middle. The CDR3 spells CASSVGVGAETQYF. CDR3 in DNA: TGTGCCAGCAGCGTAGGGGTGGGGGCGGAGACCCAGTACTTC.

In DNA form, the CDR3 reads TGTGCCAGCAGCTTTAGACTCCACGAGCAGTACTTC. As protein: CASSFRLHEQYF. The rearrangement links TRBV5-5 to TRBJ2-7; no reliable D call. Germline-derived CDR1 and CDR2 are SGHKS and YYEKEE (reference sequence). Trimming removed 2 bases from V and 5 bases from J, with 8 bases in between. This CDR3 contains 12 residues.

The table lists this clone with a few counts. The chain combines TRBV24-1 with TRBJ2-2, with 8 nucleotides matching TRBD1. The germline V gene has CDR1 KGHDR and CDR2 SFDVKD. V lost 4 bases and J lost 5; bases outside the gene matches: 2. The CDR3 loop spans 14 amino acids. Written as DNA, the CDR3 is TGTGCCACCAGTGACAACAGGGGGACCGGGGAGCTGTTTTTT. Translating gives CATSDNRGTGELFF.

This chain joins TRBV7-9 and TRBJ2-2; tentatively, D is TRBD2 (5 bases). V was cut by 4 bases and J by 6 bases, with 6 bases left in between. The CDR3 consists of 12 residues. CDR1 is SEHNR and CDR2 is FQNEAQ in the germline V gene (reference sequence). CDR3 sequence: CASSWTSGELFF. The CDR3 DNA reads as TGTGCCAGCAGCTGGACTTCCGGGGAGCTGTTTTTT.

In nucleotides, the CDR3 is TGCGCCAGCAGCCACTTAGCGGGGCCTAGCACAGATACGCAGTATTTT. Translation: CASSHLAGPSTDTQYF. The gene calls are TRBV4-1 and TRBJ2-3; 8 positions agree with TRBD2. Losses at the gene ends were 3 bases for V and 0 bases for J; bases not matched to a gene: 5. This CDR3 has 16 residues. CDR1 and CDR2 from the germline V gene are MGHRA and YSYEKL.

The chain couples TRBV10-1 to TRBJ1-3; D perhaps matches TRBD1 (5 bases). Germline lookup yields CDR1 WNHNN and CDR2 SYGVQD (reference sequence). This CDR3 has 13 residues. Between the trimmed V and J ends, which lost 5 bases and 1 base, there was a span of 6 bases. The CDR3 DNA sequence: TGCGCCAGCAGTCAGGGATCTGGAAACACCATATATTTT. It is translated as CASSQGSGNTIYF.

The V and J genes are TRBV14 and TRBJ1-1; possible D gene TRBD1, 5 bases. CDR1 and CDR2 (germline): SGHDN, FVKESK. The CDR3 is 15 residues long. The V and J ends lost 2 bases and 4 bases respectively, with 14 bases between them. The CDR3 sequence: CASSQNLGEGTEAFF. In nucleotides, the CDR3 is TGTGCCAGCAGCCAAAATTTAGGGGAGGGCACTGAAGCTTTCTTT. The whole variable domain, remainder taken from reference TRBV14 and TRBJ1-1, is EAGVTQFPSHSVIEKGQTVTLRCDPISGHDNLYWYRRVMGKEIKFLLHFVKESKQDESGMPNNRFLAERTGGTYSTLKVQPAELEDSGVYFCASSQNLGEGTEAFFGQGTRLTVV.

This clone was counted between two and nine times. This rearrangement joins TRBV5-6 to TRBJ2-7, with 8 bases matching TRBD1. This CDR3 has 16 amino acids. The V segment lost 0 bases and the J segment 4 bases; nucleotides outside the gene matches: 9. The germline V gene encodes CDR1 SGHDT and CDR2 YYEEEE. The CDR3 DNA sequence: TGTGCCAGCAGCTTGGACGGAATTCGGACAGGGTACGAGCAGTACTTC. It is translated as CASSLDGIRTGYEQYF.

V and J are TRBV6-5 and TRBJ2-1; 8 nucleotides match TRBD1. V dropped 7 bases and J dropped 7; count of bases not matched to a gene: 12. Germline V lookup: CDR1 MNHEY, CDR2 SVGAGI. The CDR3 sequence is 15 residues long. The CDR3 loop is CASTRGQGKTNEQFF. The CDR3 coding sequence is TGTGCCAGCACCAGGGGGCAGGGGAAAACGAATGAGCAGTTCTTC.

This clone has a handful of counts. The CDR3 DNA reads TGTGCCAGCAGCCAAGAGAGGAATCAGCCCCAGCATTTT. It yields the protein CASSQERNQPQHF. The chain recombines TRBV3-1 (or the pseudogene TRBV3-2) with TRBJ1-5; D is undetermined. Germline V CDR1 and CDR2: LGHDT, YNNKEL (reference sequence). The CDR3 is 13 residues long. Trimming took off 0 bases at V and 4 bases at J, with 4 bases between the two ends.

The CDR3 coding sequence is TGCGCCAGCAGCCCGACCGGCGGACTGAGCTCCTACAATGAGCAGTTCTTC. Translating it yields CASSPTGGLSSYNEQFF. This chain uses TRBV4-3 with TRBJ2-1; tentative D call: TRBD2 (5 bases). From germline, CDR1 is LGHNA and CDR2 YSLEER. This CDR3 is 17 amino acids long. V lost 4 bases and J lost 0, with 16 bases in between.

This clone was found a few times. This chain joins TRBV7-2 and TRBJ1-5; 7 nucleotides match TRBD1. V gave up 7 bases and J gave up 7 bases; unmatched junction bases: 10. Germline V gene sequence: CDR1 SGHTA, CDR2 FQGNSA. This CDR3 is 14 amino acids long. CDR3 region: CASKTYRGAQPQHF. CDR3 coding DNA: TGTGCCAGCAAAACCTACAGGGGAGCCCAGCCCCAGCATTTT.